The 30 T cell receptor beta chains presented below share a single source sample, sequenced in a study of T-cell reconstitution after alpha-beta-depleted transplantation in children. The TCRbeta library incorporated unique molecular identifiers. A single record per CDR3 protein comes from TCRdb applying MiXCR to the PCR reads. Among 580,000 or so distinct CDR3 sequences listed, more than 20% were seen once. This material consisted of PBMCs, mostly from graft donor cells, taken 360 days after TCRalphabeta/CD19-depleted stem cell transplant. The source of these receptors is a boy less than two years old who had a stem cell transplant for acute myeloid leukemia, so the T cells may come from the graft donor.

The V call is TRBV23-1, the J call TRBJ2-5, with D uncertain. TRBV23-1 is given ORF status, its function remaining uncertain. There are 13 residues in the CDR3. V was pared by 2 bases and J by 2 bases, with 6 bases between. As DNA, the CDR3 is TGCGCCAGCAGTCAACACGGGCAAGAGACCCAGTACTTC. It yields the protein CASSQHGQETQYF.

This clonotype was recorded at least ten times. V is TRBV5-6 and J is TRBJ2-6; D unclear. The germline V gene encodes CDR1 SGHDT and CDR2 YYEEEE. The V end was cut by 5 bases, the J end by 4 bases, with 10 bases between. This CDR3 region has 14 residues. The CDR3 spells CASRPIGGANVLTF. CDR3 nucleotide sequence: TGTGCCAGCAGGCCGATTGGAGGGGCCAACGTCCTGACTTTC.

This clonotype was observed many times. The rearrangement uses TRBV5-1 and TRBJ2-1, with a possible D match to TRBD1 (5 bases). Per the germline V gene, CDR1 is SGHRS and CDR2 is YFSETQ. This CDR3 has 13 amino acids. Trimming took 1 base from V and 6 from J, leaving 8 bases between them. The CDR3 reads CASSLQGANEQFF. The CDR3 DNA reads as TGCGCCAGCAGCTTGCAGGGTGCCAATGAGCAGTTCTTC.

This chain links TRBV12-3 or TRBV12-4 with TRBJ2-3; 11 nucleotides line up with TRBD2. The J segment lost 3 bases and the V segment lost 8 bases, leaving 7 bases of the junction unmatched. The CDR3 totals 15 residues. In nucleotides, the CDR3 is TGTGCCAGCGGAGTAGCGGGGGGGCCTACAGATACGCAGTATTTT. Encoded protein: CASGVAGGPTDTQYF.

This clonotype was picked up a small number of times. J is TRBJ1-6 and V is TRBV5-5; 8 positions match TRBD1. CDR3 size: 14 residues. CDR1 and CDR2 from the germline V gene are SGHKS and YYEKEE (reference sequence). After removal of 5 bases from V and 7 bases from J, the junction contained 5 bases not matched to a gene. The CDR3 loop reads CASSRQGLNSPLHF. The CDR3 nucleotides read TGTGCCAGCAGTCGACAGGGGCTCAATTCACCCCTCCACTTT.

J is TRBJ2-7 and V is TRBV2; 7 bases are shared with TRBD1. The CDR3 covers 13 residues. CDR1 SNHLY and CDR2 FYNNEI come from the germline V gene. Unmatched junction bases numbered 7, after V lost 6 bases and J lost 5 bases. In DNA, the CDR3 is TGTGCCAGCAGCGCCGACAGGGCGGACGAGCAGTACGTC. This encodes CASSADRADEQYV.

Comment on this clonotype: Since the CDR3 does not end with the conserved phenylalanine or tryptophan, this likely comes from a read error. The chain combines TRBV7-3 with TRBJ2-7; D not certain. CDR1 and CDR2 from the germline V gene are SGHTA and FQGTGA. Trimming stripped 2 bases from V and 2 bases from J, with 13 bases between. CDR3 length: 15 amino acids. The CDR3 DNA reads as TGTGCCAGCAGCTTATACGTCGGGCTCGCCTACGAGCAGTACTGC. Its protein product is CASSLYVGLAYEQYC.

This clonotype was recorded many times. The chain carries TRBV10-3 and TRBJ2-5, with D possibly TRBD2 on 6 matching bases. Trimming removed 5 bases at V and 0 bases at J, with 7 bases between. The CDR3 is 13 residues long. Germline values: CDR1 ENHRY, CDR2 SYGVKD. This CDR3 reads CAISTSNQETQYF. The CDR3, as DNA: TGTGCCATCAGTACTAGCAACCAAGAGACCCAGTACTTC.

The CDR3 DNA reads as TGCGCCAGCAGCGTGGGACAGGGGGCTGGCTACACCTTC. This translates into CASSVGQGAGYTF. The V call is TRBV5-1, the J call TRBJ1-2; 12 nucleotides align to TRBD1. This CDR3 is 13 amino acids long. Losses at the gene ends were 4 bases for V and 7 bases for J; bases not matched to a gene: 2. The V gene's germline CDR1 is SGHRS and CDR2 YFSETQ.

This clonotype was recorded many times. This sequence joins TRBV20-1 and TRBJ2-2, with D possibly being TRBD2 (5 bases). CDR1 and CDR2 (germline): DFQATT, SNEGSKA (reference sequence). This CDR3 is built from 13 residues. With 1 base removed from V and 4 bases from J, the gap between germline ends came to 7 bases. CDR3 coding DNA: TGCAGTGCTAGAGGGAGGCCCACCGGGGAGCTGTTTTTT. The encoded protein is CSARGRPTGELFF.

The table lists this clonotype with many counts. V is TRBV5-1 and J is TRBJ2-3; D call uncertain. The length of the CDR3 is 16 residues. V was cut by 0 bases and J by 2 bases, with 13 bases left in between. CDR1 is SGHRS and CDR2 is YFSETQ in the germline V gene. CDR3 sequence (DNA): TGCGCCAGCAGCTTGGGTGGGGTCACCGTCACAGATACGCAGTATTTT. Amino acid sequence: CASSLGGVTVTDTQYF.

This clonotype was counted at least ten times. V and J are TRBV11-1 and TRBJ2-6; 8 bases are a match to TRBD1. The junction had 13 bases not matched to a gene; V was cut back by 5 bases and J by 4 bases. This CDR3 has 18 amino acids. Germline CDR1 is SGHAT and CDR2 is FQDESV (reference sequence). DNA of the CDR3: TGTGCCAGCAGCCCCCCCGGGACAGGTTCGTCGGGGGCCAACGTCCTGACTTTC. Its protein product is CASSPPGTGSSGANVLTF.

There are many counts of this clonotype. V gene TRBV20-1 combines with J gene TRBJ2-3, with D perhaps matching TRBD2 (6 bases). CDR1 is DFQATT, CDR2 SNEGSKA, per germline (reference sequence). V was shortened by 5 bases and J by 10 bases, with 22 bases between the two germline ends. There are 14 residues in the CDR3. DNA of the CDR3: TGCAGTGCTCTTCATTCTAGCGCCCGCGAAGCGCAGTATTTT. Its translation: CSALHSSAREAQYF.

The chain has TRBV28 and TRBJ2-4; D perhaps matches TRBD2 (6 bases). Trimming shortened V by 5 bases and J by 3 bases, and 14 bases separated the two germline ends. The CDR3 covers 15 residues. Germline assignment: CDR1 MDHEN and CDR2 SYDVKM. Here the CDR3 reads CASSLWGGGKNIQYF. DNA for the CDR3: TGTGCCAGCAGTCTCTGGGGAGGAGGCAAAAACATTCAGTACTTC.

This clonotype was counted at least ten times. The rearrangement joins TRBV20-1 to TRBJ2-3; perhaps TRBD2 as D (6 bases). Germline-derived CDR1 and CDR2 are DFQATT and SNEGSKA (reference sequence). This CDR3 is built from 15 residues. Trimming stripped 0 bases from V and 0 bases from J, with 10 bases between. The CDR3 sequence: CSAREPGTSTDTQYF. The CDR3 bases are TGCAGTGCTAGAGAGCCCGGGACTAGCACAGATACGCAGTATTTT.

The genes are TRBV9 and TRBJ2-3; D may be TRBD1 (5 bases). CDR1 and CDR2 from the germline V gene are SGDLS and YYNGEE. The CDR3 runs 14 residues. Trimming shortened V by 4 bases and J by 3 bases, and 12 bases separated the two germline ends. DNA of the CDR3: TGTGCCAGCAGCTTACGACAGCTTACAGATACGCAGTATTTT. Its protein product is CASSLRQLTDTQYF.

This clonotype came up many times. The chain is built from TRBV29-1 and TRBJ1-3; tentatively, D is TRBD1 (6 bases). The germline V and J ends were trimmed by 4 bases and 3 bases, with 10 bases remaining between them. CDR3 length: 13 residues. CDR1 and CDR2 from the germline V gene are SQVTM and ANQGSEA. The CDR3 region is CSVVGGVGNTIYF. The CDR3 coding sequence is TGCAGCGTTGTAGGGGGTGTTGGAAACACCATATATTTT.

The chain links TRBV16 to TRBJ2-7, with D perhaps TRBD1 or TRBD2 (5 bases each). Looked up from germline, CDR1 is KGHSY and CDR2 is FQNENV. V lost 4 bases to trimming and J lost 6 bases, with 19 bases between them. The CDR3 has 15 residues. The CDR3 DNA follows: TGTGCCAGCAGCCCCCCGGGGCTAGAAGGCTTCGAGCAGTACTTC. This gives the protein CASSPPGLEGFEQYF.

V gene TRBV29-1 combines with J gene TRBJ2-5, with 7 bases matching TRBD1. Germline CDR1 SQVTM, CDR2 ANQGSEA. The ends lost 7 bases at V and 2 bases at J; junction bases unmatched: 7. The CDR3 sequence is 13 residues long. This CDR3 reads CSGQGNYQETQYF. The CDR3, as DNA: TGCAGCGGACAGGGAAATTATCAAGAGACCCAGTACTTC.

The V and J genes are TRBV15 and TRBJ1-5; 8 bases are a match to TRBD1. V lost 0 bases, J lost 9 bases, and 10 bases stayed unmatched. The germline gives CDR1 LNHNV, CDR2 YYDKDF (reference sequence). This CDR3 region has 16 residues. CDR3 nucleotides: TGTGCCACCAGCAGAGATCTGTCAGGGGGCCACGGGCCCCAGCATTTT. Translation gives CATSRDLSGGHGPQHF.

The chain uses TRBV6-2 or TRBV6-3 and TRBJ2-6; a weak D match, TRBD1 (5 bases). The CDR3 length is 21 residues. The V gene lost 0 bases and the J gene lost 0 bases, with 21 bases spanning the gap. Germline V gene lookup returns CDR1 MNHEY and CDR2 SVGEGT. The CDR3 DNA reads TGTGCCAGCAGTTACTCGATAGGGGCAGTGATAAATTTCTCTGGGGCCAACGTCCTGACTTTC. This codes for CASSYSIGAVINFSGANVLTF.

J is TRBJ2-1 and V is TRBV12-3 or TRBV12-4, with a possible D match to TRBD1 (6 bases). CDR3 length: 17 amino acids. The ends were cut back, 6 bases at V and 6 bases at J, with 24 bases in the middle. For the CDR3, the DNA is TGTGCCAGCAGACGGGGCCAACTGAGAGGGGGTGGCAATGAGCAGTTCTTC. Its protein is CASRRGQLRGGGNEQFF.

Of note for this clonotype: Just one base apart from a much larger clone, this may be a read error. Since no conserved phenylalanine or tryptophan closes the CDR3, a read error is the likely cause. This chain uses TRBV12-3 or TRBV12-4 with TRBJ1-2; 7 bases line up with TRBD1. The CDR3 extends over 13 amino acids. V shed 3 bases, J shed 5 bases, and the junction held 3 bases outside the gene matches. For the CDR3, the DNA is TGTGCCAGCAGTTTCGGCAGGGGGTATGGCTACACCGTC. This encodes CASSFGRGYGYTV.

The chain links TRBV3-1 to TRBJ2-1; 12 bases are shared with TRBD2. V shed 5 bases, J shed 0 bases, and the junction held 11 bases outside the gene matches. Germline loops: CDR1 LGHDT, CDR2 YNNKEL (reference sequence). The length of the CDR3 is 19 residues. The CDR3 reads CASSYTSGGLPSSYNEQFF. CDR3 in DNA: TGTGCCAGCAGCTATACTAGCGGGGGGCTGCCTAGCTCCTACAATGAGCAGTTCTTC.

This chain connects TRBV21-1 to TRBJ2-7; TRBD1, the table's D call, lacks a check against the DNA. TRBV21-1 is listed as a pseudogene. This CDR3 has 16 amino acids. The CDR3 is CASSLSAQGSAHEQYF. The CDR3 region has the DNA TGTGCCAGCAGCTTAAGTGCACAGGGGAGTGCCCACGAGCAGTACTTC.

The chain uses TRBV25-1 and TRBJ2-7, with D maybe TRBD1 (7 bases). The CDR3 is made up of 12 amino acids. V was pared by 7 bases and J by 6 bases, with 13 bases between. Germline assignment: CDR1 MGHDK and CDR2 SYGVNS. This CDR3 is CASMSQGGEQYV. CDR3 DNA: TGTGCCAGCATGTCCCAGGGGGGCGAGCAGTACGTC.

The table lists this clonotype with many counts. The rearrangement joins TRBV28 to TRBJ2-1; 8 bases are a match to TRBD2. Germline CDR1 is MDHEN and CDR2 is SYDVKM. The CDR3 is 15 amino acids. The V and J ends lost 5 bases and 6 bases, in that order; junction bases with no gene match: 9. The CDR3 region is CASSPGTRGSNEQFF. The DNA for the CDR3 is TGTGCCAGCAGTCCCGGGACTAGGGGATCCAATGAGCAGTTCTTC.

This clonotype appeared many times. Written as DNA, the CDR3 is TGTGCCAGCAGCTTGTGGGGGGGGCCCTACAATGAGCAGTTCTTC. It codes for CASSLWGGPYNEQFF. This chain connects TRBV7-8 to TRBJ2-1, with a weak D call TRBD2 (7 bases). The length of the CDR3 is 15 residues. Trimming stripped 3 bases from V and 2 bases from J, with 11 bases between. The V gene's germline CDR1 is SGHVS and CDR2 FQNEAQ.

There are a few counts of this clonotype. The J gene is TRBJ2-1, the V gene TRBV21-1; TRBD2 is taken as the D call from the table, unchecked against the DNA. TRBV21-1 is recorded as a pseudogene. This CDR3 has 15 residues. CDR3 residues: CASSVRDALDNEQFF. CDR3 nucleotide sequence: TGTGCCAGCAGCGTGCGGGACGCCCTAGACAATGAGCAGTTCTTC.

This clonotype was observed a handful of times. V gene TRBV7-9 combines with J gene TRBJ2-5, with TRBD2 identical over 7 bases. This CDR3 has 13 residues. J lost 5 bases, V lost 5 bases, and 5 bases had no gene match. The germline CDR1 and CDR2 sequences are SEHNR and FQNEAQ (reference sequence). CDR3 residues: CASSIGREETQYF. In DNA form, the CDR3 reads TGTGCCAGCAGCATTGGGAGGGAGGAGACCCAGTACTTC.